The rows below give T cell receptor beta chains drawn from one sample of a study of T-cell memory formation after mild COVID-19. TCRdb recomputed calls from the 5' RACE reads with MiXCR, one row per CDR3 protein. The profile shows roughly 86,000 distinct CDR3 sequences, over 12% of them singletons. The sequenced material came from PBMCs or a T cell subset sorted from them (not recorded which). Every receptor here comes from a man younger than 35 who had mild COVID-19 (a few samples of this study predate the infection). Cell type and time point are not known. Each CDR3 is given with its conserved first and last residue. D genes are given only for firm matches. A clone size is listed for some rows: how often the clone was seen (once, few, many), or a class if it is expanded.

j_gene	d_gene	abundance	v_gene	CDR3nt	CDR3aa
TRBJ2-3	.	.	TRBV4-3	TGCGCCAGCAGCCAAGAAAACCCTCAGACCCTGGGGGATACAGATACGCAGTATTTT	CASSQENPQTLGDTDTQYF
TRBJ2-1	.	.	TRBV12-3/TRBV12-4	TGTGCCAGCAGTTTAAGTGGGACAAGGGCCCACAATGAGCAGTTCTTC	CASSLSGTRAHNEQFF
TRBJ1-4	.	.	TRBV4-3	TGCGCCAGCAGCCAAGATAGGTCAGGGGTTAATGAAAAACTGTTTTTT	CASSQDRSGVNEKLFF
TRBJ2-2	.	.	TRBV7-9	TGTGCCAGCAGCCCTGGGCCCCCGCGGTCCGGGGAGCTGTTTTTT	CASSPGPPRSGELFF
TRBJ2-7	.	.	TRBV4-3	TGCGCCAGCAGCCAACTCAACCCCTCCTACGAGCAGTACTTC	CASSQLNPSYEQYF
TRBJ1-1	.	.	TRBV29-1	TGCAGCGCTCGGGGGGGCCAGAACACTGAAGCTTTCTTT	CSARGGQNTEAFF
TRBJ1-2	.	.	TRBV4-3	TGCGCCAGCAGCCAAGACGCCGGGATTTACTATGGCTACACCTTC	CASSQDAGIYYGYTF
TRBJ1-2	.	few	TRBV9	TGTGCCAGCAGCGTAGGAGGGCGCGGCTACACCTTC	CASSVGGRGYTF
TRBJ2-2	.	few	TRBV15	TGTGCCACCAGCAGAGATCCGGGGGCCAACACCGGGGAGCTGTTTTTT	CATSRDPGANTGELFF
TRBJ2-5	.	.	TRBV7-9	TGTGCCAGCAGCTTTCAGACAGGACTAGAGACCCAGTACTTC	CASSFQTGLETQYF
TRBJ2-3	TRBD2	many	TRBV29-1	TGCAGCGCCGAGGGACTAGCGGGGGCCACGTTACCCCCAGATACGCAGTATTTT	CSAEGLAGATLPPDTQYF
TRBJ2-2	.	few	TRBV6-2/TRBV6-3	TGTGCCAGCAGTTACTCGTACCGCAGGGGCGACACCGGGGAGCTGTTTTTT	CASSYSYRRGDTGELFF
TRBJ2-1	.	.	TRBV20-1	TGCAGTGCTCCCCGGTATAATGAGCAGTTCTTC	CSAPRYNEQFF
TRBJ2-7	.	.	TRBV7-9	TGTGCCAGCAGCCATCTCTCTCGCGAGCAGTACTTC	CASSHLSREQYF
TRBJ2-7	.	few	TRBV6-5	TGTGCCAGCAGTTACTTCGACGAGCAGTACTTC	CASSYFDEQYF
TRBJ2-1	TRBD2	many	TRBV6-6	TGTGCCAGCAAGATTAGCGGGGGGGCTTCTGAGCAGTTCTTC	CASKISGGASEQFF
TRBJ2-1	.	.	TRBV19	TGTGCCAGTAGTGGGCTAGGCTCCTACAATGAGCAGTTCTTC	CASSGLGSYNEQFF
TRBJ2-1	.	.	TRBV10-3	TGTGCCATCAGTGAGTCGCAGGGTTATGAGCAGTTCTTC	CAISESQGYEQFF
TRBJ2-3	.	.	TRBV27	TGTGCCAGCAGTTTAGGAGGTGAGGATACGCAGTATTTT	CASSLGGEDTQYF
TRBJ2-3	TRBD1	few	TRBV6-1	TGTGCCAGCAGTGAAGCTCAGGGGGAAAAAGCAGATACGCAGTATTTT	CASSEAQGEKADTQYF
TRBJ1-2	.	.	TRBV2	TGTGCCAGCAGTAAGGCTGTTGGCTACACCTTC	CASSKAVGYTF
TRBJ2-1	.	.	TRBV7-9	TGTGCCAGCAGCTTAGACAGGAACAATGAGCAGTTCTTC	CASSLDRNNEQFF
TRBJ2-3	.	few	TRBV6-6	TGTGCCAGCAGCTACCGCCCCGATACGCAGTATTTT	CASSYRPDTQYF
TRBJ2-3	.	.	TRBV5-1	TGCGCCAGCATGGGGGCAGATACGCAGTATTTT	CASMGADTQYF
TRBJ1-4	.	.	TRBV13	TGTGCCAGCAGCTTAGGCTTAGAGGTCGGCCATGAAAAACTGTTTTTT	CASSLGLEVGHEKLFF
TRBJ2-1	TRBD1	few	TRBV14	TGTGCCAGCAGCCAAGTAGGGGGCGATGAGCAGTTCTTC	CASSQVGGDEQFF
TRBJ2-5	.	.	TRBV5-1	TGCGCCAGCAGCTTGTGGGCAGAGACCATCCAAGAGACCCAGTACTTC	CASSLWAETIQETQYF
TRBJ1-5	.	few	TRBV7-9	TGTGCCAGCAGCCCCCCCGGGGTAAGTGGTCAGCCCCAGCATTTT	CASSPPGVSGQPQHF
TRBJ2-1	.	.	TRBV21-1	TGTGCCAGCAGCAAAGGAACAGAGAGCTCCTACAATGAGCAGTTCTTC	CASSKGTESSYNEQFF
TRBJ2-1	.	.	TRBV12-3/TRBV12-4	TGTGCCAGCAGTCAGACAGGTATGCCCAATGAGCAGTTCTTC	CASSQTGMPNEQFF
TRBJ1-5	.	.	TRBV18	TGTGCCAGCTCCCGCGGGGAGTATAGCAATCAGCCCCAGCATTTT	CASSRGEYSNQPQHF
TRBJ2-3	.	.	TRBV5-1	TGCGCCAGCAGCTGGGGGCCAGGGCCCTCAGATACGCAGTATTTT	CASSWGPGPSDTQYF
TRBJ1-6	.	few	TRBV6-5	TGTGCCAGCACCTCAAGTGGGGGAATTAGTAATTCACCCCTCCACTTT	CASTSSGGISNSPLHF
TRBJ1-2	.	few	TRBV20-1	TGCAGTGCTGATACAGCTAACTATGGCTACACCTTC	CSADTANYGYTF
TRBJ1-1	.	.	TRBV27	TGTGCCAGCAGGCAGGGTCAGAACACTGAAGCTTTCTTT	CASRQGQNTEAFF
TRBJ2-5	.	.	TRBV7-9	TGTGCCGTAGGACGGCAGGGCCCTCAAGAGACCCAGTACTTC	CAVGRQGPQETQYF
TRBJ1-6	.	many	TRBV9	TGTGCCAGCAGGAGGGAAATGGGTTCACCCCTCCACTTT	CASRREMGSPLHF
TRBJ2-5	.	few	TRBV20-1	TGCAGTGCTAGAGATGGCGGGGGCCTCCGGGAGACCCAGTACTTC	CSARDGGGLRETQYF
TRBJ1-1	.	few	TRBV4-1	TGCGCCAGCAGCCAGAATCAGGGGAGCACTGAAGCTTTCTTT	CASSQNQGSTEAFF
TRBJ2-5	.	.	TRBV6-2/TRBV6-3	TGTGCCAGCAGCATACTTCCCGGGACGGGGGAAGAGACCCAGTACTTC	CASSILPGTGEETQYF